This TCR beta chain was retrieved from a study of cytomegalovirus exposure and HLA in healthy donors. Study results and limitations: A later analysis found most CMV-associated TCR beta chains apparently HLA-restricted.

A note on this clone: Antigen unknown.

The PCR was carried out with 60 Vbeta primers and 13 Jbeta primers. TCRdb keeps only in-frame clones here, not all; method: immunoSEQ multiplex PCR. The table shows about 94,000 clones, with approximately 66% occurring only once. The sample consisted of PBMCs. This clonotype was obtained from a man aged 30 to 39 in good health and CMV-seronegative.

This chain's CDR3 is CATSRDLAVPYEQYF. Here the CDR3 DNA reads TGTGCCACCAGCAGAGATCTAGCGGTGCCCTACGAGCAGTACTTC. The chain has TRBV15 and TRBJ2-7, with 7 nucleotides matching TRBD2. Germline lookup yields CDR1 LNHNV and CDR2 YYDKDF (reference sequence). The length of the CDR3 is 15 residues. The ends lost 0 bases at V and 2 bases at J; junction bases unmatched: 4.